This TCR beta chain appears in the sequencing data of a study of shared clonotypes between healthy human individuals. The overall study: Aged 18 to 49, the donors were two women and three men.

Generated by immunoSEQ multiplex PCR, the TCRdb table keeps only in-frame clones and is missing some. Found here are approximately 440,000 clones, 77% of them singletons; the top ten hold around 12%. The CDR3 extends over 12 amino acids. V lost 5 bases, J lost 1 base, and 6 bases lay in between. Germline CDR1 SEHNR, CDR2 FQNEAQ (reference sequence). The sequence was obtained from a woman aged 40 to 50 in good health. Some clones in this sample may be carry-over from other donors' samples. Material: PBMCs. The V gene is TRBV7-9, the J gene TRBJ2-7; D is uncertain. This chain's CDR3 is CASSPGSYEQYF. The CDR3 nucleotides are TGTGCCAGCAGCCCCGGGTCCTACGAGCAGTACTTC.